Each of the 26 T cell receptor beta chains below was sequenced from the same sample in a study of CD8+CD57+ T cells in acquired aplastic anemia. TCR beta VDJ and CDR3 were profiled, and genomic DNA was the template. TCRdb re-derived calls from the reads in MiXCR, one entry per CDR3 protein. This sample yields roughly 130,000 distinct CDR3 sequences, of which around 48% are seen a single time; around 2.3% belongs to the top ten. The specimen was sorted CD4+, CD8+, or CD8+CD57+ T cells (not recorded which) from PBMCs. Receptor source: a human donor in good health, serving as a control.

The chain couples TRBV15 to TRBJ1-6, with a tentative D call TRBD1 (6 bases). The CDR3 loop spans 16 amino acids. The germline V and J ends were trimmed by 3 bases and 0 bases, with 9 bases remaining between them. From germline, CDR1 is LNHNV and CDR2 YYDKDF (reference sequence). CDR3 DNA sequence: TGTGCCACCAGCAGGGACAGTAGCTCCTATAATTCACCCCTCCACTTT. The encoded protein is CATSRDSSSYNSPLHF.

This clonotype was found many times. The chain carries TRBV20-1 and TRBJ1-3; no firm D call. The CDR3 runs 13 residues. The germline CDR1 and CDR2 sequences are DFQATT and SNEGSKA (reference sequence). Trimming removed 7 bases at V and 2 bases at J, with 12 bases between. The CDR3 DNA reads TGCAGTGTCGGACCGGACGCTGGAAACACCATATATTTT. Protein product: CSVGPDAGNTIYF.

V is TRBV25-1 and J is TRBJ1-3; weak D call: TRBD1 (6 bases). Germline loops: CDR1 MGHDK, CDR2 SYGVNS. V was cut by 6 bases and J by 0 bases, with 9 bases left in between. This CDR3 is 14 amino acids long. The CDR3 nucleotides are TGTGCCAGCAGCCTGGACAGCTCTGGAAACACCATATATTTT. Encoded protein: CASSLDSSGNTIYF.

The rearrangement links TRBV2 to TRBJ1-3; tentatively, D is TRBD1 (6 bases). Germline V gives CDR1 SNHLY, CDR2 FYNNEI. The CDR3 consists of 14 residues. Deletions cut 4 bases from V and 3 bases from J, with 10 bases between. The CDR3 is CASSAIQGGNTIYF. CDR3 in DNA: TGTGCCAGCAGTGCGATACAGGGTGGAAACACCATATATTTT. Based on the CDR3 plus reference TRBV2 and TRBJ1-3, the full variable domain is EPEVTQTPSHQVTQMGQEVILRCVPISNHLYFYWYRQILGQKVEFLVSFYNNEISEKSEIFDDQFSVERPDGSNFTLKIRSTKLEDSAMYFCASSAIQGGNTIYFGEGSWLTVV.

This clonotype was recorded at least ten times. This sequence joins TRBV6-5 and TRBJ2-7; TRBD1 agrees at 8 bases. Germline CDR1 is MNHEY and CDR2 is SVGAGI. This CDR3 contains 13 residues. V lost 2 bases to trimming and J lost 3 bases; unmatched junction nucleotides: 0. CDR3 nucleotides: TGTGCCAGCAGTTACGACAGGGGCTACGAGCAGTACTTC. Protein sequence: CASSYDRGYEQYF.

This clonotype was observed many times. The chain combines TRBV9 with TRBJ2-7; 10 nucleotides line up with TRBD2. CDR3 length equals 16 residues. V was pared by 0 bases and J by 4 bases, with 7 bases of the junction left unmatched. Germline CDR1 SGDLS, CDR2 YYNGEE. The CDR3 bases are TGTGCCAGCAGCGTAGGGAGCGGGGGGGATTCTTACGAGCAGTACTTC. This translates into CASSVGSGGDSYEQYF.

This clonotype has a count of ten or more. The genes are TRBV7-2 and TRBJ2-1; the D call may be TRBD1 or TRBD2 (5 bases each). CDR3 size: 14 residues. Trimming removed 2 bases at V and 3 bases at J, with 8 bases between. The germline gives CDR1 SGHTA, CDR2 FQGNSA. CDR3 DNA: TGTGCCAGCAGCTTACGAGGGGACTACAATGAGCAGTTCTTC. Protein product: CASSLRGDYNEQFF.

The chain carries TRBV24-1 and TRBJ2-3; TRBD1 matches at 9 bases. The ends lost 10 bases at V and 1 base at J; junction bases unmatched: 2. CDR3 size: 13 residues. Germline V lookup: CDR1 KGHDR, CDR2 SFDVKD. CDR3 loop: CATGQGRTDTQYF. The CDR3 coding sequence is TGTGCCACGGGACAGGGCCGCACAGATACGCAGTATTTT.

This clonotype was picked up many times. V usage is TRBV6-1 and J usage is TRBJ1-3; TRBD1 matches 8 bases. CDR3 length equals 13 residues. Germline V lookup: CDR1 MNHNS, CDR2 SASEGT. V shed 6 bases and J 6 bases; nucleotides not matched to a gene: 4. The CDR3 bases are TGTGCCAGCAGGGGACAGGAGGCAAACACCATATATTTT. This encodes CASRGQEANTIYF.

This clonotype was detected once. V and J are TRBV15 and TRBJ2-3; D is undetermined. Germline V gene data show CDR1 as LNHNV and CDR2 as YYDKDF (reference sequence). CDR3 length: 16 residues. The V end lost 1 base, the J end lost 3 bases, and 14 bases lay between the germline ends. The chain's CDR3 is CATSRGDIKGTDTQYF. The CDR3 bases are TGTGCCACCAGCAGAGGGGATATTAAAGGGACAGATACGCAGTATTTT.

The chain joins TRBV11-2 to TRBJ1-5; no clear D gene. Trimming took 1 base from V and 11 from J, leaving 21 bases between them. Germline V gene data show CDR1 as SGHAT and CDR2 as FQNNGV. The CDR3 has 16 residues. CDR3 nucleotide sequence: TGTGCCAGCAGCTTAGTCGGTGGACTGTACCAAGAGACCCAGCATTTT. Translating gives CASSLVGGLYQETQHF. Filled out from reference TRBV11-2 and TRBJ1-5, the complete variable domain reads EAGVAQSPRYKIIEKRQSVAFWCNPISGHATLYWYQQILGQGPKLLIQFQNNGVVDDSQLPKDRFSAERLKGVDSTLKIQPAKLEDSAVYLCASSLVGGLYQETQHFGDGTRLSIL.

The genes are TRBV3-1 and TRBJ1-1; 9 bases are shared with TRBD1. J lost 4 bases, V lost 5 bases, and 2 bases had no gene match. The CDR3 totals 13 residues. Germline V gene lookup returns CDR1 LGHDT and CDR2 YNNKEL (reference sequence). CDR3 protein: CASSMGQGTEAFF. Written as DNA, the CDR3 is TGTGCCAGCAGCATGGGACAGGGCACTGAAGCTTTCTTT.

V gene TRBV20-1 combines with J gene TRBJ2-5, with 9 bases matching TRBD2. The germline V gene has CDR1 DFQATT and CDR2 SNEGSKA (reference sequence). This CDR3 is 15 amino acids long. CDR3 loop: CSPRIRRGGRETQYF. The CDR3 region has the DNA TGCAGCCCTAGAATAAGGCGGGGGGGCCGGGAGACCCAGTACTTC.

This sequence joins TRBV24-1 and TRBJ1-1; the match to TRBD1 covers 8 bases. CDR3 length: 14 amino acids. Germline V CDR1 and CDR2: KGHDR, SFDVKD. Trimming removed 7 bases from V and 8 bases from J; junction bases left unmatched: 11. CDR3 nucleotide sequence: TGTGCCACCAGGGGGGCAGGGGGCACCTTGGAAGCTTTCTTT. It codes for CATRGAGGTLEAFF.

The CDR3 DNA follows: TGTGCCATCAGTAGGGAAAGACAGGAGGCTTTCTTT. Translation: CAISRERQEAFF. V and J are TRBV10-3 and TRBJ1-1; D is possibly TRBD1 (6 bases). The CDR3 covers 12 residues. V lost 5 bases, J lost 11 bases, and 15 bases lay in between. The germline CDR1 and CDR2 sequences are ENHRY and SYGVKD.

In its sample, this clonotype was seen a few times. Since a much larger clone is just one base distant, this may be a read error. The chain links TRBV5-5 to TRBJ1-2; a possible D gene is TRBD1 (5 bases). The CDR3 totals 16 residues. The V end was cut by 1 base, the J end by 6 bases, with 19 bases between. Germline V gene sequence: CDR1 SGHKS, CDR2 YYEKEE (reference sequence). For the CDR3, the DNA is TGTGCCAGCAGCTTGCTTTGGTCGGGGGAGGGACATGGCTACACCTTC. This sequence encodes CASSLLWSGEGHGYTF.

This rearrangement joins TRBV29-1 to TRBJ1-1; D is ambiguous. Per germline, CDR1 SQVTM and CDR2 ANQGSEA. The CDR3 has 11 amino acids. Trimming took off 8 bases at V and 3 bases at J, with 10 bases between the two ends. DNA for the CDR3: TGCAGCAGTCCGTGGGACACTGAAGCTTTCTTT. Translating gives CSSPWDTEAFF.

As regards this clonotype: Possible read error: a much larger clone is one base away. Written as DNA, the CDR3 is TGTGCTAGTGGATTGATGGGGGGAAACACTGAAGCTTTCTTT. Protein product: CASGLMGGNTEAFF. This rearrangement joins TRBV12-5 to TRBJ1-1; D is perhaps TRBD1 (5 bases). The CDR3 consists of 14 residues. V lost 6 bases and J 2 bases, leaving 13 bases between the germline ends. CDR1 and CDR2 (germline): LGHNT, FRNRAP.

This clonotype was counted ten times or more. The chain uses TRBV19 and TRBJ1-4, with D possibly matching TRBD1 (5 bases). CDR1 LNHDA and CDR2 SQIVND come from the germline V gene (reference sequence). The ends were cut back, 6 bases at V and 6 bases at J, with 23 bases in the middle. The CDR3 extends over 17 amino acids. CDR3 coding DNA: TGTGCCAGTAGGCCATGGGGCATGGGACGTCACGATGAAAAACTGTTTTTT. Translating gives CASRPWGMGRHDEKLFF. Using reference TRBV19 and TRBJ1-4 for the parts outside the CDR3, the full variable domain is DGGITQSPKYLFRKEGQNVTLSCEQNLNHDAMYWYRQDPGQGLRLIYYSQIVNDFQKGDIAEGYSVSREKKESFPLTVTSAQKNPTAFYLCASRPWGMGRHDEKLFFGSGTQLSVL.

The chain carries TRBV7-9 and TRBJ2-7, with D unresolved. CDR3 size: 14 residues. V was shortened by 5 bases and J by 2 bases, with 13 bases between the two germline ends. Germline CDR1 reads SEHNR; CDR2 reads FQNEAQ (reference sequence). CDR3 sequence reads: CASSQSGSTYEQYF. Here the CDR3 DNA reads TGTGCCAGCAGCCAGTCAGGTTCAACCTACGAGCAGTACTTC.

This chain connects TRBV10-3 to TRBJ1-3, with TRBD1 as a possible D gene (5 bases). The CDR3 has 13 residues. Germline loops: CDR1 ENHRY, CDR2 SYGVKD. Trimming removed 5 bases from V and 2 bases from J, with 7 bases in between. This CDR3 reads CAISKGPGNTIYF. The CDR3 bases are TGTGCCATCAGTAAGGGGCCTGGAAACACCATATATTTT.

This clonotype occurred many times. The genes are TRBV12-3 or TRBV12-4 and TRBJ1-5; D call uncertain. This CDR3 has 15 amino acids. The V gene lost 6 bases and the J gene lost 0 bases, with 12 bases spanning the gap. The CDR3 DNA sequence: TGTGCCAGCAGCTATCGCACTTATAGCAATCAGCCCCAGCATTTT. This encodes CASSYRTYSNQPQHF.

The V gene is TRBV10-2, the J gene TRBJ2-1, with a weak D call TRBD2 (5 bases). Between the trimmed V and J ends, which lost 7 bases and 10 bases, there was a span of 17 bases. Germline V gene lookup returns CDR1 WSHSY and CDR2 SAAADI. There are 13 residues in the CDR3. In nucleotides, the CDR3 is TGCGCCAGCACCCACAGATATGGGGAGGAGCAGTTCTTC. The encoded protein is CASTHRYGEEQFF.

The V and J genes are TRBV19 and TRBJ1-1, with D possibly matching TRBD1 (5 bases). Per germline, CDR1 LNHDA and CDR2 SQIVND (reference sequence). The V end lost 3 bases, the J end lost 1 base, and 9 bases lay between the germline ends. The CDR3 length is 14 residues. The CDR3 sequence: CASSMIGQNTEAFF. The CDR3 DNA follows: TGTGCCAGTAGTATGATCGGACAGAACACTGAAGCTTTCTTT.

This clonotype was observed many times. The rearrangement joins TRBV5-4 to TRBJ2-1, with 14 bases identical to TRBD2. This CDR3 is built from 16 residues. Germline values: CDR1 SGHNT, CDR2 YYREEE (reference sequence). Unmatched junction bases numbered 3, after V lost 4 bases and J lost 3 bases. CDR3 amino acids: CASSAGLAGGYNEQFF. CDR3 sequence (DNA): TGTGCCAGCAGCGCCGGACTAGCGGGGGGCTACAATGAGCAGTTCTTC.

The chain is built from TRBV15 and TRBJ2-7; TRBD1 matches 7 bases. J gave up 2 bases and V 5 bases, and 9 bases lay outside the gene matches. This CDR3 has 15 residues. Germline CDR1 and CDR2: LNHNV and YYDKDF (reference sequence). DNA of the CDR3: TGTGCCACCAGCCGGTCCAGGGGGTGGACCTACGAGCAGTACTTC. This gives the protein CATSRSRGWTYEQYF. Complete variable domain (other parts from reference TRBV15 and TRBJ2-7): DAMVIQNPRYQVTQFGKPVTLSCSQTLNHNVMYWYQQKSSQAPKLLFHYYDKDFNNEADTPDNFQSRRPNTSFCFLDIRSPGLGDTAMYLCATSRSRGWTYEQYFGPGTRLTVT.